This record looks at one T cell receptor (beta chain) sequence and its context. The CDR3 runs to 15 residues. V was pared by 4 bases and J by 7 bases, with 10 bases of the junction left unmatched. Germline V CDR1 and CDR2: LGHNA, YNFKEQ. Data came from immunoSEQ multiplex PCR; TCRdb stores just in-frame clones and leaves some out. The sample holds around 70,000 clones, about 95% seen once. The data stem from a study of T cell changes during pregnancy in multiple sclerosis. The sample was peripheral blood, taken in the third trimester of pregnancy. The receptor's source is a female donor with multiple sclerosis, enrolled in a pregnancy study. The chain couples TRBV4-2 to TRBJ2-1; 7 bases map to TRBD1. DNA of the CDR3: TGTGCCAGCAGCCCAGACAGGGAAATAACAAATGAGCAGTTCTTC. This translates into CASSPDREITNEQFF.